These 14 T cell receptor beta chains share one sample of origin, sequenced in a study of blood T cell repertoires in COVID-19. Sequencing used immunoSEQ multiplex PCR; TCRdb keeps in-frame clones, though not all of them. The data hold about 230,000 clones, with 83% observed a single time. Sequenced sample: peripheral blood. These receptors were taken from a woman in her seventies with active or convalescent COVID-19.

Only a few counts were recorded for this clone. This chain links TRBV25-1 with TRBJ1-1; the match to TRBD1 covers 8 bases. V shed 6 bases, J shed 4 bases, and the junction held 4 bases outside the gene matches. From germline, CDR1 is MGHDK and CDR2 SYGVNS. The CDR3 is 13 amino acids. The CDR3 loop is CASRDRVITEAFF. The DNA of the CDR3 is TGTGCCAGCAGGGACAGGGTGATCACTGAAGCTTTCTTT.

This chain connects TRBV9 to TRBJ2-3, with TRBD2 identical over 7 bases. Germline CDR1 is SGDLS and CDR2 is YYNGEE. The CDR3 spans 16 residues. Trimming took 4 bases from V and 0 from J; bases not matched to a gene: 8. The CDR3 sequence is CASSPWGGRSTDTQYF. The CDR3 DNA follows: TGTGCCAGCAGCCCCTGGGGCGGGAGAAGCACAGATACGCAGTATTTT.

DNA of the CDR3: TGCGCCAGCAGCCTAGACAGAACCTATTCACCCCTCCACTTT. It yields the protein CASSLDRTYSPLHF. This chain links TRBV5-1 with TRBJ1-6; D might be TRBD1 (5 bases). This CDR3 spans 14 amino acids. Germline V CDR1 and CDR2: SGHRS, YFSETQ. The ends were cut back, 4 bases at V and 8 bases at J, with 13 bases in the middle.

This chain uses TRBV28 with TRBJ2-3, with D tentatively TRBD1 (5 bases). The CDR3 is 14 residues long. The ends were cut back, 3 bases at V and 2 bases at J, with 9 bases in the middle. Germline V gene sequence: CDR1 MDHEN, CDR2 SYDVKM. CDR3 amino acids: CASSFQGTTDTQYF. The CDR3, as DNA: TGTGCCAGCAGTTTTCAGGGCACCACAGATACGCAGTATTTT.

With regard to this clone: At the DNA level, this CDR3 is encoded by other sequences in the same sample as well. This chain connects TRBV5-1 to TRBJ1-5; 8 bases map to TRBD1. The CDR3 covers 14 residues. Losses at the gene ends were 4 bases for V and 2 bases for J; bases not matched to a gene: 2. Germline V gene data show CDR1 as SGHRS and CDR2 as YFSETQ. The CDR3 nucleotides are TGCGCCAGCAGCCCGGACAGGGGCAATCAGCCCCAGCATTTT. This codes for CASSPDRGNQPQHF.

This chain links TRBV12-3 or TRBV12-4 with TRBJ1-2; 7 nucleotides match TRBD1. CDR3 size: 12 residues. The V segment lost 6 bases and the J segment 4 bases; nucleotides outside the gene matches: 2. The CDR3 reads CASSRDSYGYTF. The CDR3 region has the DNA TGTGCCAGCAGCCGGGACAGCTATGGCTACACCTTC.

The chain joins TRBV9 to TRBJ2-3; D remains unclear. Deletions cut 1 base from V and 5 bases from J, with 5 bases between. Germline CDR1 reads SGDLS; CDR2 reads YYNGEE. This CDR3 is built from 12 residues. CDR3 residues: CASSVYLDTQYF. The CDR3 bases are TGTGCCAGCAGCGTATATTTAGATACGCAGTATTTT. The full variable domain, with the rest looked up from reference TRBV9 and TRBJ2-3, is DSGVTQTPKHLITATGQRVTLRCSPRSGDLSVYWYQQSLDQGLQFLIQYYNGEERAKGNILERFSAQQFPDLHSELNLSSLELGDSALYFCASSVYLDTQYFGPGTRLTVL.

V is TRBV12-3 or TRBV12-4 and J is TRBJ1-2; D not certain. V was pared by 6 bases and J by 2 bases, with 10 bases between. The CDR3 spans 13 residues. CDR3: CASSPQPNYGYTF. The CDR3 DNA follows: TGTGCCAGCAGCCCACAGCCAAACTATGGCTACACCTTC.

The V gene is TRBV5-4, the J gene TRBJ2-2, with TRBD2 matching over 9 bases. CDR3 length: 15 amino acids. J gave up 2 bases and V 5 bases, and 4 bases lay outside the gene matches. In germline, CDR1 is SGHNT, CDR2 YYREEE (reference sequence). CDR3 nucleotide sequence: TGTGCCAGCAGGGTTAGCGGGAGTAACACCGGGGAGCTGTTTTTT. Protein product: CASRVSGSNTGELFF.

The V call is TRBV7-9, the J call TRBJ2-1; no firm D call. V lost 3 bases and J lost 3, with 3 bases in between. The CDR3 sequence is 12 residues long. The germline V gene encodes CDR1 SEHNR and CDR2 FQNEAQ (reference sequence). The CDR3, as DNA: TGTGCCAGCAGCTTCGGCTACAATGAGCAGTTCTTC. Residues: CASSFGYNEQFF. The full variable domain, its missing parts supplied by reference TRBV7-9 and TRBJ2-1, is DTGVSQNPRHKITKRGQNVTFRCDPISEHNRLYWYRQTLGQGPEFLTYFQNEAQLEKSRLLSDRFSAERPKGSFSTLEIQRTEQGDSAMYLCASSFGYNEQFFGPGTRLTVL.

The CDR3, as DNA: TGTGCCAGCAGCCCCGGACTAGCGGGAGTAGGTGAGCAGTTCTTC. It is translated as CASSPGLAGVGEQFF. This rearrangement joins TRBV28 to TRBJ2-1, with 13 bases aligning to TRBD2. The CDR3 runs to 15 residues. Per the germline V gene, CDR1 is MDHEN and CDR2 is SYDVKM. The junction had 8 bases not matched to a gene; V was cut back by 6 bases and J by 9 bases.

The rearrangement links TRBV2 to TRBJ2-1, with D tentatively TRBD2 (7 bases). Germline V gene sequence: CDR1 SNHLY, CDR2 FYNNEI. CDR3 length: 18 residues. The V and J ends lost 6 bases and 1 base respectively, with 22 bases between them. The CDR3 region is CASSLRGGSFRSYNEQFF. CDR3 DNA sequence: TGTGCCAGCAGCCTTAGGGGGGGGTCGTTCAGATCCTACAATGAGCAGTTCTTC.

This sequence joins TRBV5-5 and TRBJ1-2; possible D gene TRBD1, 5 bases. The V end was cut by 2 bases, the J end by 3 bases, with 23 bases between. Germline loops: CDR1 SGHKS, CDR2 YYEKEE (reference sequence). The CDR3 is 18 amino acids. CDR3 loop: CASSLSTEPASGYYGYTF. DNA of the CDR3: TGTGCCAGCAGCTTATCAACGGAACCGGCCTCAGGGTACTATGGCTACACCTTC.

J is TRBJ1-3 and V is TRBV7-9; no definite D call. Per germline, CDR1 SEHNR and CDR2 FQNEAQ (reference sequence). This CDR3 comprises 13 residues. V lost 1 base and J 4 bases, leaving 5 bases between the germline ends. CDR3 amino acids: CASSLVSGNTIYF. DNA for the CDR3: TGTGCCAGCAGCTTAGTCTCGGGAAACACCATATATTTT.